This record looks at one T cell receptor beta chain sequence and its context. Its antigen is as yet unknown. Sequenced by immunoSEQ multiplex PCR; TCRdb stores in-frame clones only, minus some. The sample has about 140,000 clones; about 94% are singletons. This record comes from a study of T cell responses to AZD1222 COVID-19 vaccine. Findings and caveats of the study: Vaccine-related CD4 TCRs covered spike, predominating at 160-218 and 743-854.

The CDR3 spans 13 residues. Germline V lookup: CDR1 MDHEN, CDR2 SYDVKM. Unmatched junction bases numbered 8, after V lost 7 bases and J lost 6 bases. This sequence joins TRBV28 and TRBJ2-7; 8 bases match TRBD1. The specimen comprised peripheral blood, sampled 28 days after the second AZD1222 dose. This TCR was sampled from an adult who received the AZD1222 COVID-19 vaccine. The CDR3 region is CASMSGQGFEQYF. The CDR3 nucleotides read TGTGCCAGCATGAGCGGACAGGGCTTCGAGCAGTACTTC.